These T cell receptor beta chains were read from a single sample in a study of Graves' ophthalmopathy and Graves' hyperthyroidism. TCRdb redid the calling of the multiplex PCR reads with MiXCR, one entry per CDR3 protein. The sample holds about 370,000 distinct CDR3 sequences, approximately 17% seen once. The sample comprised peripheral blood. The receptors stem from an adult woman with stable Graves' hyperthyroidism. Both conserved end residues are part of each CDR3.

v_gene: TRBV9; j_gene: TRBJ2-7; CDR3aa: CASSTRGGREQYF
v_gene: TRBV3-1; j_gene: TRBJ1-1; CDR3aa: CASSHALTNTEAFF
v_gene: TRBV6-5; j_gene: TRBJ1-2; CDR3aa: CASSYSPLDSREGYTF
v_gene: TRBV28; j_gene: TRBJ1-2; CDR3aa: CASRLQGGPVYGYTF
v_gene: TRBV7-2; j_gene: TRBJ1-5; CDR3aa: CASSLLGAWSPQHF
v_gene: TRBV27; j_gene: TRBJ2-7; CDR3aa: CASSLSLGGYEQYF
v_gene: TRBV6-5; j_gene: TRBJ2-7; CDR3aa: CASSYRLAGGGVQYF
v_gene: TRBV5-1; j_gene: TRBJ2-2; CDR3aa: CASSLARSGRGRNINTGELFF
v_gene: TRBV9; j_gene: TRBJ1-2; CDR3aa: CASSPSPGGNYGYTF
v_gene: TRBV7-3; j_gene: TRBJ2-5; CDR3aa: CASSLTVDYGETQYF
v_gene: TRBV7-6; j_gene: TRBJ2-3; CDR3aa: CASSPLLTSGNTDTQYF
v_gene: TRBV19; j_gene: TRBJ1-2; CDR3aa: CASHNRGGYGYTF
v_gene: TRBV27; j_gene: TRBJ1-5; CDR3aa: CASSLLGPVPQHF
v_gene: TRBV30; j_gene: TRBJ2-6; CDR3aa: CAWSWASGANVLTF
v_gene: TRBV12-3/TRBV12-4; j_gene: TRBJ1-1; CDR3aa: CASSFRQGMNTEAFF
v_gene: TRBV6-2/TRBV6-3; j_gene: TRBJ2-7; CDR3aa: CASEGDSYEQYF
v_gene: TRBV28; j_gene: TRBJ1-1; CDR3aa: CASSSTGGGSTEAFF
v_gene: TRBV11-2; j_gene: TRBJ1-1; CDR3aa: CASSLFPGGNTEAFF
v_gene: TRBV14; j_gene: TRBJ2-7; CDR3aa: CASSQSKEAGTRHYEQYF
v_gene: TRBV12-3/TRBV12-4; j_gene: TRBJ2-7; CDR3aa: CASTPFPPPGEQYF
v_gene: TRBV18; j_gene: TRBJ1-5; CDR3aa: CASSPRNSNRPQHF
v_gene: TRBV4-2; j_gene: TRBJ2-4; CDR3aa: CASSQEGTSLAKNIQYF
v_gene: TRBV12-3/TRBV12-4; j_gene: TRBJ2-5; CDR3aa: CASSLRPGQVVF
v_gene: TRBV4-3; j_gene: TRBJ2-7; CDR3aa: CASSHKKGEGAQTYEQYF
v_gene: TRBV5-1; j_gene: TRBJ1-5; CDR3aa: CASRRGTGHQPQHF
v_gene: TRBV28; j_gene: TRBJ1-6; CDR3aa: CASSLQAWGRSPLHF
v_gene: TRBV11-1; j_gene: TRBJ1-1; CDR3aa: CASSLSRRQPGTEAFF
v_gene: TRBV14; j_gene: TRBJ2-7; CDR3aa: CASSQEQGPAREQYF